This T cell receptor beta chain was captured by sequencing in a study of CD8 T cells in Susac syndrome. V was trimmed by 0 bases and J by 0 bases, leaving 6 bases between them. The CDR3 runs 14 residues. Germline V gives CDR1 SGHRS, CDR2 YFSETQ. Reverse transcription of about 0.5 to 1 ug RNA used random hexamers. TCRdb re-called the immunoSEQ multiplex PCR reads with MiXCR, one entry per CDR3 protein. The sample lists about 140,000 distinct CDR3 sequences; about 95% were seen once. The receptor's source is a human donor with multiple sclerosis. Sequencing input: CD4+ T cells from PBMCs. The rearrangement uses TRBV5-1 and TRBJ2-5; D ambiguous. The CDR3 DNA reads TGCGCCAGCAGCTTGGCGACCGACCAAGAGACCCAGTACTTC. Amino acids: CASSLATDQETQYF.